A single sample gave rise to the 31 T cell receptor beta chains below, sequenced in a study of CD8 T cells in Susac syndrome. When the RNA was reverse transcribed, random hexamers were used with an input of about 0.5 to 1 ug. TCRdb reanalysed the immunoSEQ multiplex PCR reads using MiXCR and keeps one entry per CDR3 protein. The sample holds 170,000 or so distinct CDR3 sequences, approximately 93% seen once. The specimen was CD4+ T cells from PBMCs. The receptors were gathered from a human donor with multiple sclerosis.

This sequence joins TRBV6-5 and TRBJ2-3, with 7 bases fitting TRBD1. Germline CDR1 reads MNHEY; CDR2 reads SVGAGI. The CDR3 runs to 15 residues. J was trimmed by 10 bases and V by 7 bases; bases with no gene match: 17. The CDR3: CASTNSGRGLFAQYF. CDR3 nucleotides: TGTGCCAGCACCAACTCGGGAAGGGGGCTATTTGCGCAGTATTTT.

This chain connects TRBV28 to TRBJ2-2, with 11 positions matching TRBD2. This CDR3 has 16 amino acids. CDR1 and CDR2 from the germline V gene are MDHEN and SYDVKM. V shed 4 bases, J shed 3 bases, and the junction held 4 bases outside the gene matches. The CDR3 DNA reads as TGTGCCAGCAGTTCCCGACTAGCGGGGTACACCGGGGAGCTGTTTTTT. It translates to CASSSRLAGYTGELFF. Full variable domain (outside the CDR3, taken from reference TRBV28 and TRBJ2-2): DVKVTQSSRYLVKRTGEKVFLECVQDMDHENMFWYRQDPGLGLRLIYFSYDVKMKEKGDIPEGYSVSREKKERFSLILESASTNQTSMYLCASSSRLAGYTGELFFGEGSRLTVL.

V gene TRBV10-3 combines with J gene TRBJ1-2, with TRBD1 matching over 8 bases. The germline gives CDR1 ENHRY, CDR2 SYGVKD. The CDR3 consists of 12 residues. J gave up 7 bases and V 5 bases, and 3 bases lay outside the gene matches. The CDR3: CAISRQGSGYTF. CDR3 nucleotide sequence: TGTGCCATCAGTAGACAGGGGTCTGGCTACACCTTC.

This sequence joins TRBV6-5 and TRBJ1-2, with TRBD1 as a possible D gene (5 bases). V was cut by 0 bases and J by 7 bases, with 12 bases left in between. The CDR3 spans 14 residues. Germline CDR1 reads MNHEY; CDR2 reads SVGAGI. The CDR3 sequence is CASSYSWQGPGYTF. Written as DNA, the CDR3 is TGTGCCAGCAGTTACTCTTGGCAGGGCCCTGGCTACACCTTC.

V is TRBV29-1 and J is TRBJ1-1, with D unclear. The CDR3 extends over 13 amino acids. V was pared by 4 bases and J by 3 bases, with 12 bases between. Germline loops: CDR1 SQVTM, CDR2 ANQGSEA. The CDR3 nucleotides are TGCAGCGTTGGTGTCCGCGTGGACACTGAAGCTTTCTTT. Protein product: CSVGVRVDTEAFF. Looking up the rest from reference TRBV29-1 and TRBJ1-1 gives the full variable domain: SAVISQKPSRDICQRGTSLTIQCQVDSQVTMMFWYRQQPGQSLTLIATANQGSEATYESGFVIDKFPISRPNLTFSTLTVSNMSPEDSSIYLCSVGVRVDTEAFFGQGTRLTVV.

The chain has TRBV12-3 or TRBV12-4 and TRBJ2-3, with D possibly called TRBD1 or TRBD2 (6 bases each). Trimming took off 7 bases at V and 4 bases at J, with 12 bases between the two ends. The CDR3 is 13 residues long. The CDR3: CASIQGGSDTQYF. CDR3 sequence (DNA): TGTGCCAGCATCCAAGGGGGGTCAGATACGCAGTATTTT.

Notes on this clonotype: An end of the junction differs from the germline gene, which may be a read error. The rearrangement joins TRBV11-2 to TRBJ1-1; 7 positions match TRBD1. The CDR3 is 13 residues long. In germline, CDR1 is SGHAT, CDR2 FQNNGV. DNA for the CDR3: TGTGCCAGCAGCGCAGGGACAGTCTTTGAAGTTTTCTTT. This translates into CASSAGTVFEVFF.

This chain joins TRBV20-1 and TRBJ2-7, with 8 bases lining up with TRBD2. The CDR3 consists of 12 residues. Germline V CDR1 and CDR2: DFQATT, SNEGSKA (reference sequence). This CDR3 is CRRSGNSYEQYF. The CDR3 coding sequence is TGCAGGCGTAGCGGGAACTCCTACGAGCAGTACTTC.

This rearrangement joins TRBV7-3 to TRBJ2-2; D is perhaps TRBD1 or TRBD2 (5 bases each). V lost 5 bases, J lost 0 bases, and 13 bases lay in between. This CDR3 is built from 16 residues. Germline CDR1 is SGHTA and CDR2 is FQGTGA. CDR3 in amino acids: CASSQRGPPNTGELFF. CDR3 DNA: TGTGCCAGCAGCCAAAGGGGACCCCCGAACACCGGGGAGCTGTTTTTT.

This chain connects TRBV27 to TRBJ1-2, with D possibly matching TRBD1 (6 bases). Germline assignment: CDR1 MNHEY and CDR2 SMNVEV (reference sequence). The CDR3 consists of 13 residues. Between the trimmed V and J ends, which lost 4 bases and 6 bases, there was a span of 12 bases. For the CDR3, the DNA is TGTGCCAGCAGTTACCAGGGGTTCGATGGCTACACCTTC. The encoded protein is CASSYQGFDGYTF.

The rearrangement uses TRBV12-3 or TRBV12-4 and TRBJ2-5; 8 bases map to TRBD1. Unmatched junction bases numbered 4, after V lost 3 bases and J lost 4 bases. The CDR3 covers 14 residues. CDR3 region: CASSFPGGRETQYF. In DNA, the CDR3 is TGTGCCAGCAGTTTCCCAGGGGGCAGAGAGACCCAGTACTTC.

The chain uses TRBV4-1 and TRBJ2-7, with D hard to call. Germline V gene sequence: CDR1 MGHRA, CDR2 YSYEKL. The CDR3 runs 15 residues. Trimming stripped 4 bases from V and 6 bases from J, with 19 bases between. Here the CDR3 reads CASSPSAGVEREQYF. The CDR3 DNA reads TGCGCCAGCAGCCCTTCCGCTGGGGTCGAACGCGAGCAGTACTTC.

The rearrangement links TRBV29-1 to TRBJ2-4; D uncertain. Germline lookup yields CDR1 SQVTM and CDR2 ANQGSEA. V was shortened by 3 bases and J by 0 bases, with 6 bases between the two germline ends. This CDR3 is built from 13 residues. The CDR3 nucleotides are TGCAGCGTTGAGTCGGAAGCCAAAAACATTCAGTACTTC. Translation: CSVESEAKNIQYF.

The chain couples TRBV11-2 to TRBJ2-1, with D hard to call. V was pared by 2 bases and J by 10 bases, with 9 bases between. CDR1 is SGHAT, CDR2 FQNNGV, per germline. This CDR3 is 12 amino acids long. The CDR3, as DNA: TGTGCCAGCAGCTTATGGGATGGGGAGCAGTTCTTC. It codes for CASSLWDGEQFF.

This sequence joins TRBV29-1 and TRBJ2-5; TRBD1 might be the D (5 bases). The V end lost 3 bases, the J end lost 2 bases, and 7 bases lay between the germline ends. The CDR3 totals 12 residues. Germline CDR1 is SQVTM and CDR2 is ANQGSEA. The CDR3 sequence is CSVDWTQETQYF. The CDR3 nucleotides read TGCAGCGTTGATTGGACACAAGAGACCCAGTACTTC. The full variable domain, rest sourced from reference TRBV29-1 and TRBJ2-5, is SAVISQKPSRDICQRGTSLTIQCQVDSQVTMMFWYRQQPGQSLTLIATANQGSEATYESGFVIDKFPISRPNLTFSTLTVSNMSPEDSSIYLCSVDWTQETQYFGPGTRLLVL.

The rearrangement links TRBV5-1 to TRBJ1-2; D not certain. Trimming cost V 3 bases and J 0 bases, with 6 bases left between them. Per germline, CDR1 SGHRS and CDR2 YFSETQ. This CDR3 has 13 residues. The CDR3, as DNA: TGCGCCAGCAGCTCGAGAGCTAACTATGGCTACACCTTC. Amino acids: CASSSRANYGYTF.

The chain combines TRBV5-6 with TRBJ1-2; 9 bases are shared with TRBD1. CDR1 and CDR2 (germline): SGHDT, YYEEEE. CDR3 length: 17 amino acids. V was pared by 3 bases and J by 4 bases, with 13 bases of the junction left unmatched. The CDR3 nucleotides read TGTGCCAGCAGCTGGACCGGGACAGGGTATATCGGCTATGGCTACACCTTC. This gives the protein CASSWTGTGYIGYGYTF.

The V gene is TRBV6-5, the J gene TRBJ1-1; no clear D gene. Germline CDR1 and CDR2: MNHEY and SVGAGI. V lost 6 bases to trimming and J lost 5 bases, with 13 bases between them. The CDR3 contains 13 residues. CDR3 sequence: CASSPVGQTEAFF. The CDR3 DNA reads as TGTGCCAGCAGCCCCGTAGGGCAGACTGAAGCTTTCTTT.

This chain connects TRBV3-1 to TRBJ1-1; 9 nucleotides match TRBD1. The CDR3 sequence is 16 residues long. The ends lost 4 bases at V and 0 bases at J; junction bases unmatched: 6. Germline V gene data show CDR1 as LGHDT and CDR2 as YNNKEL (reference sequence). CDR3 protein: CASSLRTGALNTEAFF. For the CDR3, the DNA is TGTGCCAGCAGCCTACGGACAGGGGCCCTGAACACTGAAGCTTTCTTT. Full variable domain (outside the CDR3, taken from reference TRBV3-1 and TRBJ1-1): DTAVSQTPKYLVTQMGNDKSIKCEQNLGHDTMYWYKQDSKKFLKIMFSYNNKELIINETVPNRFSPKSPDKAHLNLHINSLELGDSAVYFCASSLRTGALNTEAFFGQGTRLTVV.

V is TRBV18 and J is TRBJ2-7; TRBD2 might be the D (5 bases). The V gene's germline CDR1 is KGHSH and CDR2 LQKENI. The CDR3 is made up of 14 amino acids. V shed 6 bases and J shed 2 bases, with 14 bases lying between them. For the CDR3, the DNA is TGTGCCAGCTCGACCCCCGGGATTCCCTACGAGCAGTACTTC. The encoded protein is CASSTPGIPYEQYF.

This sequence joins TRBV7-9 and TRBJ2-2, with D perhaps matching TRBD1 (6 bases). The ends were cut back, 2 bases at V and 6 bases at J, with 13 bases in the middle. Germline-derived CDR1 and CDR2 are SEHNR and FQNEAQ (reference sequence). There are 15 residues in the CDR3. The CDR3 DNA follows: TGTGCCAGCAGCTTACGATCACAGGGAGCCGGGGAGCTGTTTTTT. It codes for CASSLRSQGAGELFF.

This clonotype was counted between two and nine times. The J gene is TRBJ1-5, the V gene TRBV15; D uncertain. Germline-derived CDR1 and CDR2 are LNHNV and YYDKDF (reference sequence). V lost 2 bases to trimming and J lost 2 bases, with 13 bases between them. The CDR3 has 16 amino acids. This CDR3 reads CATSRSTSVGNQPQHF. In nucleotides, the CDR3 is TGTGCCACCAGCAGATCGACCTCGGTGGGCAATCAGCCCCAGCATTTT.

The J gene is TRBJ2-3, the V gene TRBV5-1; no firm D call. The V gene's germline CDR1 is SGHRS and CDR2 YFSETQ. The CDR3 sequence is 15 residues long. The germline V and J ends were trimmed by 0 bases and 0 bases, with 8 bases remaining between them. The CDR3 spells CASSLDASSTDTQYF. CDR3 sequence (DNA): TGCGCCAGCAGCTTGGACGCATCTAGCACAGATACGCAGTATTTT.

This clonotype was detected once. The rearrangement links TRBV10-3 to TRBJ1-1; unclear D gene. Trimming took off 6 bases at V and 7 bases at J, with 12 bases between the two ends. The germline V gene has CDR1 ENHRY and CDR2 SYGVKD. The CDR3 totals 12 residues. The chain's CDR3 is CAISVTENEAFF. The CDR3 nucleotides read TGTGCCATCAGCGTGACTGAAAATGAAGCTTTCTTT.

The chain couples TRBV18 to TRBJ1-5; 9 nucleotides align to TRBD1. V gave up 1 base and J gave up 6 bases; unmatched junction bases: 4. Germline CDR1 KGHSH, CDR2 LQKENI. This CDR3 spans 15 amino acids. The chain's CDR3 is CASSPQGQGRQPQHF. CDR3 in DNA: TGTGCCAGCTCACCACAAGGACAGGGGCGTCAGCCCCAGCATTTT.

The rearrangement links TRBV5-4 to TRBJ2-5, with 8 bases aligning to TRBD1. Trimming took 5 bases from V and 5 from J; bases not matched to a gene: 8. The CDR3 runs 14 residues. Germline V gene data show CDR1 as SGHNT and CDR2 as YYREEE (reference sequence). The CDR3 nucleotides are TGTGCCAGCAGTTCTCAGGGGGCTGGTGAGACCCAGTACTTC. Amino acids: CASSSQGAGETQYF.

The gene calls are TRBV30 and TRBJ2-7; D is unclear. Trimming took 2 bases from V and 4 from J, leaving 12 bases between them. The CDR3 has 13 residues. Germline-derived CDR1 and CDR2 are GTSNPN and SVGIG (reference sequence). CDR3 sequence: CAWSRWQAYEQYF. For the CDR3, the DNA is TGTGCCTGGAGTAGATGGCAAGCGTACGAGCAGTACTTC. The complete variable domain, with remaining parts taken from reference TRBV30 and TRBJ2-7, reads SQTIHQWPATLVQPVGSPLSLECTVEGTSNPNLYWYRQAAGRGLQLLFYSVGIGQISSEVPQNLSASRPQDRQFILSSKKLLLSDSGFYLCAWSRWQAYEQYFGPGTRLTVT.

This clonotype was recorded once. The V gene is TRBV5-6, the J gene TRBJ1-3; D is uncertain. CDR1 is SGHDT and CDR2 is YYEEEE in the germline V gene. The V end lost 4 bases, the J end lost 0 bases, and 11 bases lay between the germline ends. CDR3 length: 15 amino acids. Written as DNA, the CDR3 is TGTGCCAGCAGCCGGCAGGCGTTCTCTGGAAACACCATATATTTT. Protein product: CASSRQAFSGNTIYF. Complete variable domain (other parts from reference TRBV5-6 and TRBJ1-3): DAGVTQSPTHLIKTRGQQVTLRCSPKSGHDTVSWYQQALGQGPQFIFQYYEEEERQRGNFPDRFSGHQFPNYSSELNVNALLLGDSALYLCASSRQAFSGNTIYFGEGSWLTVV.

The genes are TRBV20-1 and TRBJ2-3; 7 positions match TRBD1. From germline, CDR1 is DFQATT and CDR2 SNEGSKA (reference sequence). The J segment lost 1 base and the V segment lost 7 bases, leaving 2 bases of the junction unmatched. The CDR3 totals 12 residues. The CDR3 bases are TGCAGTGGACAGGGAGGCACAGATACGCAGTATTTT. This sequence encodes CSGQGGTDTQYF.

The CDR3 loop reads CSASTSGRFGEQYF. The CDR3, as DNA: TGCAGTGCTAGCACTAGCGGGAGATTTGGCGAGCAGTACTTC. J is TRBJ2-7 and V is TRBV20-1; 11 positions match TRBD2. The CDR3 spans 14 residues. Trimming at V came to 3 bases and at J to 6 bases, leaving 7 bases not matched to a gene. Germline CDR1 is DFQATT and CDR2 is SNEGSKA (reference sequence).

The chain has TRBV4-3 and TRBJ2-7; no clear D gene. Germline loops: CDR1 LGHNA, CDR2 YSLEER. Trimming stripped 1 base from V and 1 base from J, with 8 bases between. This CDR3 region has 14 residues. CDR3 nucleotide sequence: TGCGCCAGCAGCCAAGTCCCAACATCCTACGAGCAGTACTTC. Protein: CASSQVPTSYEQYF.